This T cell receptor (beta chain) was recovered during a study of T cells in Graves' hyperthyroidism and ophthalmopathy. RNA transcripts served as the template for amplifying TCR beta CDR3 regions. First-round RT-PCR targeting the TCR CDR3 was performed with the HTBI primer set. TCRdb re-derived calls from the multiplex PCR reads in MiXCR, one entry per CDR3 protein. The sample holds hundreds of thousands of distinct CDR3 sequences, over 35% seen once. Germline V CDR1 and CDR2: DFQATT, SNEGSKA (reference sequence). Trimming stripped 6 bases from V and 4 bases from J, with 11 bases between. The CDR3 sequence is 12 residues long. The study's findings and limits: Patients with ophthalmopathy were separated from those with stable hyperthyroidism by a 13 V-J model. In blood, most of the thyroid clonotypes expanded above 0.001 were also present. The model identified upcoming ophthalmopathy a median approximately six months ahead of onset.

Comments on this clonotype: Its antigen is unidentified.

The J gene is TRBJ2-3, the V gene TRBV20-1; D is tentatively TRBD1 or TRBD2 (5 bases each). The TCR comes from a man between 18 and 35 years old with Graves' hyperthyroidism. Sequencing was carried out using blood. This CDR3 reads CSARDQSDTQYF. In DNA, the CDR3 is TGCAGTGCCCGGGACCAGTCAGATACGCAGTATTTT.